This T cell receptor beta chain was recovered during a study of CD4 T cells in relation to SARS-CoV-2 and coronaviruses. Study as a whole: The restricting HLA molecule for shared crossreactive spike epitopes was mapped. Study results and limitations: SARS-CoV-2-driven expansion was significantly weaker in crossreactive than monoreactive clones. Culture-expanded clones reflect memory recall rather than primary priming during culture.

Repertoires were generated with immunoSEQ multiplex PCR, while TCRdb's copy carries only in-frame clones and drops some. Of 65,000 or so clones listed, 80% to 90% were seen once; the top ten hold over 1.5%. The unexposed donors gave CD4+ T cells in about 2011-2018, prior to COVID-19. Comment on this clone: Its matching antigen is unknown.

The CDR3 length is 12 residues. CDR1 and CDR2 from the germline V gene are SQVTM and ANQGSEA. Trimming took 7 bases from V and 5 from J; bases not matched to a gene: 3. This chain links TRBV29-1 with TRBJ2-2, with 8 nucleotides matching TRBD1. This TCR came from a human donor in good health. The specimen was memory CD4+ T cells from PBMCs. In DNA form, the CDR3 reads TGCAGCGCACACAGGGGGACCGGGGAGCTGTTTTTT. This codes for CSAHRGTGELFF.